The clone carrying this T cell receptor (beta chain) was seen at least ten times. The antigen is not known. The sample comes from a study of regulatory T cells in long-lasting Graves disease. On the study more broadly: New Graves' disease cases had less than 3 months of antithyroid drugs. Study-wide findings and caveats: Tissue studied was limited to peripheral blood, excluding thyroid tissue.

As to time point: newly diagnosed GD, antithyroid drugs for less than 3 months. Extracted PBMC RNA gave rise to the TCR library. Per American Thyroid Association guidelines, Graves' disease was diagnosed. Patient provenance is recorded as an endocrinology department in Xi'an, China. Germline CDR1 and CDR2: SNHLY and FYNNEI. V lost 1 base to trimming and J lost 2 bases; unmatched junction nucleotides: 4. The CDR3 is 15 amino acids. Combining iRepertoire HTBI primers with Arm-PCR of CDR3 regions, the authors built TCR beta libraries. MiXCR was run by TCRdb on the multiplex PCR reads, yielding one entry per CDR3 protein. The repertoire has 530,000 or so distinct CDR3 sequences, about 16% of them found once; the top ten carry about 12%. The sample also formed part of further work on T cells in Graves' hyperthyroidism and ophthalmopathy.

Source: peripheral blood mononuclear cells (PBMCs), taken at new diagnosis, from a patient treated with antithyroid drugs. This chain connects TRBV2 to TRBJ1-2; 7 bases fit TRBD1. The sequence came from a man aged 18-30 years with Graves disease. The CDR3 here is CASSEVDRWNYGYTF. As DNA, the CDR3 is TGTGCCAGCAGTGAAGTGGACAGGTGGAACTATGGCTACACCTTC. The entire variable domain, with the rest obtained from reference TRBV2 and TRBJ1-2, is as follows: EPEVTQTPSHQVTQMGQEVILRCVPISNHLYFYWYRQILGQKVEFLVSFYNNEISEKSEIFDDQFSVERPDGSNFTLKIRSTKLEDSAMYFCASSEVDRWNYGYTFGSGTRLTVV.